This T cell receptor beta chain was profiled in a study of identical twins. Points from the study as a whole: In cord blood, abundant beta clonotypes had fewer insertions; memory showed no trend. Interpretation of the results relied on cross-sectional statistical analysis and not on following the same donors.

cDNA molecules carried unique molecular identifiers, and template switching added a universal primer site. TCRdb independently ran MiXCR on the 5' RACE reads; one entry per CDR3 protein. The sample includes roughly 1,500,000 distinct CDR3 sequences, under 35% of them seen just once. Every one of the donors was a healthy Caucasian. This clonotype has just a few counts. No antigen is known for it. Trimming shortened V by 4 bases and J by 2 bases, and 18 bases separated the two germline ends. The CDR3 spans 17 residues. The germline V gene encodes CDR1 MNHEY and CDR2 SMNVEV (reference sequence). The receptor was derived from a newborn girl in good health. What was sequenced was cord blood. The chain joins TRBV27 to TRBJ2-1; TRBD2 is a possible D gene (6 bases). The CDR3 bases are TGTGCCAGCAGTTCGCCCCTATTTGCGGGGCCCTACAATGAGCAGTTCTTC. It is translated as CASSSPLFAGPYNEQFF.